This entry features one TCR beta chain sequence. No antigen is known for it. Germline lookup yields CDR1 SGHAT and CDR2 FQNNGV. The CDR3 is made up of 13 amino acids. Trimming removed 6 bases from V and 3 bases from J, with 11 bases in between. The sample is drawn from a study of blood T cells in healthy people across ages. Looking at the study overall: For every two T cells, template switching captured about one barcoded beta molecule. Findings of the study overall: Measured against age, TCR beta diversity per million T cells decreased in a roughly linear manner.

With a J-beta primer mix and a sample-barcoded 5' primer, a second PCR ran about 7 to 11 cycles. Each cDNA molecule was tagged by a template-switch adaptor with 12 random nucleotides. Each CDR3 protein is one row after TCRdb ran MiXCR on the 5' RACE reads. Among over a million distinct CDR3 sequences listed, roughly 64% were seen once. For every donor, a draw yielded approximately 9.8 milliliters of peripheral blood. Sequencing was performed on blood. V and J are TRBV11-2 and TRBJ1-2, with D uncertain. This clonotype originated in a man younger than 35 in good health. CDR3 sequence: CASRDPWDYGYTF. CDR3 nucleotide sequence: TGTGCCAGCAGGGACCCCTGGGACTATGGCTACACCTTC.